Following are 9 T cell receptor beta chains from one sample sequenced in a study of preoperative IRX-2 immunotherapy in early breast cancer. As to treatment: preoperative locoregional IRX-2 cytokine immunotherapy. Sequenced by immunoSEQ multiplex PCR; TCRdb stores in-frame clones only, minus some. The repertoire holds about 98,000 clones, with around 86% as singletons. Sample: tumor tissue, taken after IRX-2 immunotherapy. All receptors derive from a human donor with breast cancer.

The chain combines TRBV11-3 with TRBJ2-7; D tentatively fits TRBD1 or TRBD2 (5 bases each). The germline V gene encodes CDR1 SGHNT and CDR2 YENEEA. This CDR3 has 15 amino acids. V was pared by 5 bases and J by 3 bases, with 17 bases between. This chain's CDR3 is CASSPGTEPHYEQYF. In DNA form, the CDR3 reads TGTGCCAGCAGCCCCGGGACCGAACCACACTACGAGCAGTACTTC.

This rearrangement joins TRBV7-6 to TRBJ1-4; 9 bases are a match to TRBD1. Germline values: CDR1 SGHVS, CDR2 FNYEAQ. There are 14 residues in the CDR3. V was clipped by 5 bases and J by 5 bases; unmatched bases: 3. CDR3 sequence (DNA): TGTGCCAGCAGCCGAGACAGGGGGAATGAAAAACTGTTTTTT. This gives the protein CASSRDRGNEKLFF.

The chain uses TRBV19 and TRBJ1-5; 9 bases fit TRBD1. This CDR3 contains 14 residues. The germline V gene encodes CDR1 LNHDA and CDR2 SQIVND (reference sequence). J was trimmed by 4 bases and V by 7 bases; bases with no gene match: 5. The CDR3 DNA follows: TGTGCCAGTAAAGGGGACAGGGAAAATCAGCCCCAGCATTTT. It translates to CASKGDRENQPQHF.

The CDR3 is CSVGDTNTEAFF. The CDR3 region has the DNA TGCAGCGTCGGGGACACTAACACTGAAGCTTTCTTT. This chain connects TRBV29-1 to TRBJ1-1, with D perhaps TRBD1 (6 bases). V was pared by 6 bases and J by 2 bases, with 10 bases between. Germline-derived CDR1 and CDR2 are SQVTM and ANQGSEA. This CDR3 spans 12 amino acids.

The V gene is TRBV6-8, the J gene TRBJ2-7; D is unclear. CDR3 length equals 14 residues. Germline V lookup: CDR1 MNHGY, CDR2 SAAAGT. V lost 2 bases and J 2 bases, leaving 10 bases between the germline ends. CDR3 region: CASSYGQTTYEQYF. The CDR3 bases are TGTGCCAGCAGTTACGGGCAGACAACCTACGAGCAGTACTTC.

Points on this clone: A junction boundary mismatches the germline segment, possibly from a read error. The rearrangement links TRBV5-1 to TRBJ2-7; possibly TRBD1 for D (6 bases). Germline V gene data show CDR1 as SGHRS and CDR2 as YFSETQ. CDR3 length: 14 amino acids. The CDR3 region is CASSFGQRSFEQYF. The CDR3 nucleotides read TGCGCCAGCAGCTTTGGACAGAGATCCTTCGAGCAGTACTTC.

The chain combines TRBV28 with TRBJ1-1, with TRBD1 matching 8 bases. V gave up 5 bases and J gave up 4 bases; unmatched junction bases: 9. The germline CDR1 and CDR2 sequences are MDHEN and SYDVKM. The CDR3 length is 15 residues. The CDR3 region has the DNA TGTGCCAGCAGTCTTTCTCAGGGGGCGCTCACTGAAGCTTTCTTT. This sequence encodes CASSLSQGALTEAFF.

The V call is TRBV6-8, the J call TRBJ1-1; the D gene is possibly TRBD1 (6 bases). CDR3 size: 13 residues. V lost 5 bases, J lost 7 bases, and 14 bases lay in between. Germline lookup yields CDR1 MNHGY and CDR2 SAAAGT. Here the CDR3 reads CASSGSRGGEAFF. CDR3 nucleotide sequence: TGTGCCAGCAGTGGTTCCAGGGGTGGTGAAGCTTTCTTT.

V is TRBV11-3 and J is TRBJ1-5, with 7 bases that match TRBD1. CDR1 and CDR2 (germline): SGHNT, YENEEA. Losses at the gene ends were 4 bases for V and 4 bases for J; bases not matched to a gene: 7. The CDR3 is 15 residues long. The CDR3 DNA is TGTGCCAGCAGCTCCGGACAGGTGATAAATCAGCCCCAGCATTTT. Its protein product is CASSSGQVINQPQHF.